Below, 10 T cell receptor beta chains from the same sample are listed, as sequenced in a study of OX40 agonist ivuxolimab in advanced cancers. The protocol was immunoSEQ multiplex PCR, while the TCRdb copy is restricted to in-frame clones and leaves out a portion. This sample has approximately 15,000 clones, with roughly 86% found just once. Sequencing was performed on CD4+ or CD8+ T cells sorted from blood, taken in a trial of the OX40 agonist ivuxolimab. The receptor set was obtained from an adult with an advanced solid tumor such as melanoma, head and neck, liver or kidney cancer.

V gene TRBV5-4 combines with J gene TRBJ1-1; D gene unclear. The CDR3 runs 13 residues. Trimming left V 0 bases short and J 3 bases short, with 6 bases between. CDR1 is SGHNT, CDR2 YYREEE, per germline (reference sequence). The CDR3 spells CASSLDPDTEAFF. CDR3 in DNA: TGTGCCAGCAGCTTGGATCCGGACACTGAAGCTTTCTTT.

V gene TRBV5-1 combines with J gene TRBJ1-1, with D maybe TRBD1 (6 bases). The length of the CDR3 is 14 residues. Germline CDR1 is SGHRS and CDR2 is YFSETQ. V lost 4 bases and J 7 bases, leaving 17 bases between the germline ends. The CDR3 region has the DNA TGCGCCAGCAGCGCCACTACAGGGACCGGTGAAGCTTTCTTT. The encoded protein is CASSATTGTGEAFF.

This clone turned up a few times. The DNA for the CDR3 is TGTGCCAGCAGGGGGATCTTATACGAGCAGTACTTC. Encoded protein: CASRGILYEQYF. This chain links TRBV28 with TRBJ2-7; D is undetermined. The V gene's germline CDR1 is MDHEN and CDR2 SYDVKM. V gave up 6 bases and J gave up 4 bases, with 10 bases separating them. The CDR3 is 12 residues long.

This clone has a single count. This chain connects TRBV6-5 to TRBJ2-7; D remains unclear. The germline V gene has CDR1 MNHEY and CDR2 SVGAGI. V dropped 6 bases and J dropped 0 bases, with 12 bases sitting between them. CDR3 length equals 14 residues. CDR3 nucleotides: TGTGCCAGCAGAGGGCAGGAACCCTCCTACGAGCAGTACTTC. It translates to CASRGQEPSYEQYF.

This clone appeared a few times. This chain links TRBV6-5 with TRBJ1-5; TRBD1 is a possible D gene (5 bases). Trimming took off 6 bases at V and 5 bases at J, with 11 bases between the two ends. This CDR3 comprises 13 residues. The germline gives CDR1 MNHEY, CDR2 SVGAGI. Here the CDR3 reads CASRWGRDQPQHF. As DNA, the CDR3 is TGTGCCAGCAGGTGGGGACGGGATCAGCCCCAGCATTTT.

J is TRBJ1-1 and V is TRBV19; TRBD1 might be the D (6 bases). From germline, CDR1 is LNHDA and CDR2 SQIVND (reference sequence). Between the trimmed V and J ends, which lost 6 bases and 8 bases, there was a span of 13 bases. The CDR3 has 12 amino acids. The CDR3 loop reads CASSITGWEAFF. DNA for the CDR3: TGTGCCAGTAGCATCACAGGGTGGGAAGCTTTCTTT.

The CDR3 nucleotides are TGTGCCAGCAGTTTCTGGGGTGTACAGGACACCGGGGAGCTGTTTTTT. Its protein is CASSFWGVQDTGELFF. The chain combines TRBV27 with TRBJ2-2; D is perhaps TRBD1 (5 bases). V gave up 3 bases and J gave up 3 bases, with 14 bases separating them. The CDR3 sequence is 16 residues long. The germline gives CDR1 MNHEY, CDR2 SMNVEV (reference sequence).

The chain combines TRBV11-2 with TRBJ1-1, with D perhaps matching TRBD1 (5 bases). V dropped 1 base and J dropped 3 bases, with 12 bases sitting between them. CDR1 and CDR2 from the germline V gene are SGHAT and FQNNGV. The CDR3 runs to 15 residues. Here the CDR3 DNA reads TGTGCCAGCAGCTTAGGTGTCAGGGAGGACACTGAAGCTTTCTTT. Protein: CASSLGVREDTEAFF.

The genes are TRBV5-1 and TRBJ2-5, with 9 bases lining up with TRBD2. The V gene end was trimmed by 0 bases and the J gene end by 2 bases; junction bases not matched to a gene: 8. The V gene's germline CDR1 is SGHRS and CDR2 YFSETQ. The CDR3 has 17 amino acids. The CDR3 is CASSLGPSSGAQETQYF. CDR3 nucleotide sequence: TGCGCCAGCAGCTTGGGGCCTTCTAGCGGGGCACAAGAGACCCAGTACTTC.

V usage is TRBV5-6 and J usage is TRBJ2-1; D is uncertain. Per the germline V gene, CDR1 is SGHDT and CDR2 is YYEEEE. With 1 base removed from V and 3 bases from J, the gap between germline ends came to 11 bases. There are 15 residues in the CDR3. The DNA of the CDR3 is TGTGCCAGCAGCTTGTCCCTTACCCTCTACAATGAGCAGTTCTTC. Residues: CASSLSLTLYNEQFF.